Listed here are 7 T cell receptor beta chains from one sample, sequenced in a study of blood T cell repertoires in COVID-19. Using immunoSEQ multiplex PCR, the repertoire was profiled, and TCRdb retains in-frame clones only, with some absent. The table records approximately 100,000 clones, about four fifths of them present only once. The source material was peripheral blood. These TCRs come from a human donor in a cohort sampled during active COVID-19.

This clone occurred once. This rearrangement joins TRBV7-9 to TRBJ2-7, with TRBD1 identical over 7 bases. This CDR3 is 14 amino acids long. V lost 3 bases to trimming and J lost 7 bases; unmatched junction nucleotides: 9. From germline, CDR1 is SEHNR and CDR2 FQNEAQ (reference sequence). Here the CDR3 reads CASSFGTAPWEQYF. CDR3 nucleotides: TGTGCCAGCAGCTTCGGGACAGCCCCGTGGGAGCAGTACTTC.

The rearrangement uses TRBV15 and TRBJ1-6, with a tentative D call TRBD1 (6 bases). The CDR3 is 14 amino acids. Trimming shortened V by 2 bases and J by 10 bases, and 12 bases separated the two germline ends. Germline CDR1 LNHNV, CDR2 YYDKDF (reference sequence). The CDR3, as DNA: TGTGCCACCAGCAGACAGGGGTTGGGGTCACCCCTCCACTTT. As protein: CATSRQGLGSPLHF.

This chain joins TRBV7-8 and TRBJ1-5, with 12 bases that match TRBD1. The ends lost 5 bases at V and 6 bases at J; junction bases unmatched: 8. Germline lookup yields CDR1 SGHVS and CDR2 FQNEAQ. This CDR3 is built from 16 residues. CDR3 amino acids: CASSRAGQGASQPQHF. The CDR3 nucleotides read TGTGCCAGCAGCCGAGCGGGACAGGGGGCGTCTCAGCCCCAGCATTTT. Together with reference TRBV7-8 and TRBJ1-5, the CDR3 gives the full variable domain: GAGVSQSPRYKVAKRGQDVALRCDPISGHVSLFWYQQALGQGPEFLTYFQNEAQLDKSGLPSDRFFAERPEGSVSTLKIQRTQQEDSAVYLCASSRAGQGASQPQHFGDGTRLSIL.

The chain links TRBV12-2 to TRBJ2-5; the listed D gene, TRBD2, was not tested against the DNA. TRBV12-2 is a listed pseudogene. This CDR3 contains 18 residues. The CDR3 nucleotides read TGTGCAAGTCGCTTTTGGTACCCGGGACTCCCAATTGAAGAGACCCAGTACTTC. Encoded protein: CASRFWYPGLPIEETQYF.

The V and J genes are TRBV15 and TRBJ1-1, with D unclear. The CDR3 runs 12 residues. Germline V lookup: CDR1 LNHNV, CDR2 YYDKDF (reference sequence). V gave up 0 bases and J gave up 11 bases, with 10 bases separating them. The CDR3 is CATSRDGTGAFF. CDR3 sequence (DNA): TGTGCCACCAGCAGAGATGGAACGGGGGCTTTCTTT.

The V call is TRBV30, the J call TRBJ1-6, with no clear D. Germline V gives CDR1 GTSNPN, CDR2 SVGIG (reference sequence). The CDR3 totals 12 residues. With 3 bases removed from V and 7 bases from J, the gap between germline ends came to 7 bases. CDR3 sequence (DNA): TGTGCCTGGAGGCAGGCCAATTCACCCCTCCACTTT. Protein product: CAWRQANSPLHF.

The chain is built from TRBV29-1 and TRBJ1-5; 7 nucleotides agree with TRBD1. CDR1 SQVTM and CDR2 ANQGSEA come from the germline V gene. V shed 5 bases and J 5 bases; nucleotides not matched to a gene: 3. The CDR3 consists of 12 residues. The DNA of the CDR3 is TGCAGCGTTCAGGGGGATGATCAGCCCCAGCATTTT. Amino acid sequence: CSVQGDDQPQHF.